These 15 T cell receptor beta chains were all obtained from the same sample, sequenced in a study of metastatic and nonmetastatic thyroid tumors. TCRdb re-processed the PCR reads through MiXCR. Here the sample spans 39,000 or so clones, approximately 20% being singletons. Patients had received no treatment of any kind before thyroid surgery. Sequencing was carried out using blood. The receptors come from a female donor with papillary thyroid cancer or a benign thyroid nodule (not recorded which). Some clones in this sample may be carry-over from other donors' samples.

This clone has just a few counts. The junction does not match germline at one end; this may be a read error. Other DNA sequences from this sample encode an identical CDR3 as well. This chain joins TRBV7-2 and TRBJ2-3; no definite D call. Per germline, CDR1 SGHTA and CDR2 FQGNSA. The CDR3 length is 12 residues. CDR3 bases: TGTGCCAGCAGCTTGGATCTTGATACGCAGTACTTT. Its translation is CASSLDLDTQYF.

About this clone itself: One base away lies a much larger clone, so this may be a sequencing read error. The J gene is TRBJ2-5, the V gene TRBV5-1; D may correspond to TRBD1 or TRBD2 (5 bases each). The germline V gene has CDR1 SGHRS and CDR2 YFSETQ. V lost 3 bases to trimming and J lost 3 bases, with 9 bases between them. The CDR3 consists of 13 residues. CDR3 sequence (DNA): TGCGCCAGCAGCTCGGGGCAAAAAGAGACCCAGTACTTC. As protein: CASSSGQKETQYF.

The chain has TRBV28 and TRBJ2-7, with 7 positions matching TRBD1. The CDR3 spans 14 residues. Germline trimming cut 8 bases from V and 4 bases from J; bases unmatched to any gene: 11. Germline V gives CDR1 MDHEN, CDR2 SYDVKM. In DNA, the CDR3 is TGTGCCAGCGGATCCGGGGACAGATATTACGAGCAGTACTTC. This translates into CASGSGDRYYEQYF.

This clone was detected many times. CDR3 bases: TGTGCCAGCAGCCCCCACGCCGGACTCCCTTACGAGCAGTACTTC. Its translation: CASSPHAGLPYEQYF. This chain uses TRBV7-3 with TRBJ2-7, with D perhaps TRBD2 (5 bases). Trimming cost V 5 bases and J 4 bases, with 18 bases left between them. There are 15 residues in the CDR3. Germline loops: CDR1 SGHTA, CDR2 FQGTGA.

There are many counts of this clone. Being one base from a much bigger clone, this may be a read error. The same CDR3 can be traced to other DNA sequences in this sample. The chain joins TRBV19 to TRBJ2-1; D remains unclear. The CDR3 is made up of 15 amino acids. Germline values: CDR1 LNHDA, CDR2 SQIVND (reference sequence). Trimming removed 6 bases at V and 2 bases at J, with 14 bases between. As DNA, the CDR3 is TGTGCCAGTAGGCACTCCCCTGGGGCCTACAATGAGCAGTTCTTC. Encoded protein: CASRHSPGAYNEQFF.

In this sample, this clone turned up many times. The J gene is TRBJ2-2, the V gene TRBV27; no firm D call. Germline assignment: CDR1 MNHEY and CDR2 SMNVEV (reference sequence). V lost 2 bases and J lost 5, with 3 bases in between. The CDR3 extends over 12 amino acids. CDR3 bases: TGTGCCAGCAGTTTAGGGACCGGGGAGCTGTTTTTT. Protein sequence: CASSLGTGELFF.

In its sample, this clone was seen a few times. The CDR3 loop reads CASSGIYNSPLHF. The CDR3 DNA reads TGTGCCAGCAGCGGGATTTATAATTCACCCCTCCACTTT. The V call is TRBV12-3 or TRBV12-4, the J call TRBJ1-6; no firm D call. The CDR3 covers 13 residues. The V gene lost 6 bases and the J gene lost 4 bases, with 7 bases spanning the gap.

In its sample, this clone was seen a few times. V and J are TRBV6-1 and TRBJ2-3; D might be TRBD1 (5 bases). Germline V gene sequence: CDR1 MNHNS, CDR2 SASEGT. The CDR3 has 14 residues. CDR3 sequence (DNA): TGTGCAAGCGTAAGGGGATCTAGAACAGATACGCAGTATTTT. Translated, it gives CASVRGSRTDTQYF.

In this sample, this clone turned up many times. A much larger clonotype is one base distant, so this may be a read error. The V and J genes are TRBV12-3 or TRBV12-4 and TRBJ2-7, with unresolved D. Trimming left V 6 bases short and J 7 bases short, with 19 bases between. The CDR3 length is 14 residues. The CDR3: CASSRPEDPGEQYF. The CDR3 nucleotides are TGTGCCAGCAGCCGCCCAGAGGACCCCGGGGAGCAGTACTTC.

This clone came up many times. The chain is built from TRBV7-3 and TRBJ2-2; D remains unclear. This CDR3 spans 14 amino acids. The V gene lost 2 bases and the J gene lost 6 bases, with 10 bases spanning the gap. The germline CDR1 and CDR2 sequences are SGHTA and FQGTGA. The CDR3 DNA reads TGTGCCAGCAGCTTAGACCGCTCCTCCGGGGAGCTGTTTTTT. It translates to CASSLDRSSGELFF.

This clone was found many times. The genes are TRBV9 and TRBJ1-4, with D perhaps TRBD1 (5 bases). Looked up from germline, CDR1 is SGDLS and CDR2 is YYNGEE. The CDR3 totals 15 residues. V shed 3 bases and J shed 1 base, with 10 bases lying between them. CDR3 nucleotides: TGTGCCAGCAGCGCCCAGGGAGTAACTAATGAAAAACTGTTTTTT. Translated, it gives CASSAQGVTNEKLFF. Based on the CDR3 plus reference TRBV9 and TRBJ1-4, the full variable domain is DSGVTQTPKHLITATGQRVTLRCSPRSGDLSVYWYQQSLDQGLQFLIQYYNGEERAKGNILERFSAQQFPDLHSELNLSSLELGDSALYFCASSAQGVTNEKLFFGSGTQLSVL.

Ten or more counts support this clone. The chain links TRBV2 to TRBJ1-5; 8 positions match TRBD1. V dropped 7 bases and J dropped 0; count of bases not matched to a gene: 5. Germline CDR1 is SNHLY and CDR2 is FYNNEI. The CDR3 sequence is 15 residues long. This chain's CDR3 is CASTGQGYSNQPQHF. CDR3 DNA: TGTGCCAGCACCGGACAGGGTTATAGCAATCAGCCCCAGCATTTT.

This clone came up many times. The chain joins TRBV5-6 to TRBJ1-3, with D unresolved. Trimming removed 5 bases at V and 2 bases at J, with 20 bases between. Germline V gene lookup returns CDR1 SGHDT and CDR2 YYEEEE. CDR3 length equals 17 residues. Written as DNA, the CDR3 is TGTGCCAGCAGTTTTCCTTCCTTAACTGGGACTGGAAACACCATATATTTT. Its protein is CASSFPSLTGTGNTIYF.

This clone was detected ten times or more. It may be a read error: a sequence one base away is much more abundant. No conserved phenylalanine or tryptophan is present at the end of the CDR3, so a read error is the likely explanation. The V and J genes are TRBV28 and TRBJ1-2; the D gene is possibly TRBD1 (6 bases). CDR3 length: 13 amino acids. V lost 6 bases to trimming and J lost 5 bases, with 13 bases between them. The V gene's germline CDR1 is MDHEN and CDR2 SYDVKM. CDR3 protein: CASSGTLQYGYTL. The CDR3 DNA follows: TGTGCCAGCAGCGGGACACTCCAGTATGGCTACACCCTC.

This clone has more than one count but fewer than ten. This chain uses TRBV5-4 with TRBJ2-3; TRBD2 is a possible D gene (5 bases). The germline V gene has CDR1 SGHNT and CDR2 YYREEE (reference sequence). The ends were cut back, 0 bases at V and 4 bases at J, with 9 bases in the middle. This CDR3 is 14 amino acids long. The CDR3 loop is CASSLAAAADTQYF. CDR3 in DNA: TGTGCCAGCAGCTTGGCAGCGGCGGCAGATACGCAGTATTTT.